This T cell receptor (beta chain) was captured in a study of identical twins. On this clonotype itself: Its target is unknown.

TCRdb re-called the 5' RACE reads with MiXCR, one entry per CDR3 protein. The table has hundreds of thousands of distinct CDR3 sequences, roughly 7% seen once. Regarding the study as a whole: For out-of-frame beta sequences, excess twin sharing was weaker. Fewer insertions were carried by abundant cord blood beta clonotypes, but none was seen in memory repertoires.

The length of the CDR3 is 14 residues. Another study also made use of these data, one on yellow fever vaccine responses in identical twins. This second study notes: The T cell response to vaccination in identical twins was reportedly partly convergent and partly personalized.

This TCR was sampled from a woman aged 18-30 years in good health. The J gene is TRBJ2-5, the V gene TRBV21-1; the table's D call of TRBD1 was not tested on the DNA. TRBV21-1 constitutes a pseudogene. The sequenced sample was memory (CD45RO+) T cells sorted from blood. Here the CDR3 DNA reads TGTGCCGTCTCAAGGGCGGGGGAGCAAGAGACCCAGTACTTC. Translation gives CAVSRAGEQETQYF.